The 18 T cell receptor beta chains given below trace back to one sample, sequenced in a study of Ad26.COV2.S vaccination and SARS-CoV-2 variants. Libraries were prepared by immunoSEQ multiplex PCR; TCRdb keeps only in-frame clonotypes and omits some of them. Among about 380,000 clones, approximately 83% were seen once, and the ten largest hold approximately 7%. The treatment denotes: roughly 18 received Ad26.COV2.S at low or high dose, single or two shots; roughly 5 received placebo; per-sample allocation not given. Sampling was performed 63 days after the first vaccine or placebo injection. Sample: peripheral blood, taken in a trial of Ad26.COV2.S vaccine versus placebo. Every receptor here comes from a person between 18 and 65 years old who received the Ad26.COV2.S COVID-19 vaccine or a placebo.

The rearrangement uses TRBV15 and TRBJ2-1; 7 positions agree with TRBD1. V dropped 5 bases and J dropped 5; count of bases not matched to a gene: 9. There are 15 residues in the CDR3. Germline assignment: CDR1 LNHNV and CDR2 YYDKDF (reference sequence). CDR3 nucleotides: TGTGCCACCAGCTTAAGGGGGCTGTATGACAATGAGCAGTTCTTC. Translation gives CATSLRGLYDNEQFF. Based on the CDR3 plus reference TRBV15 and TRBJ2-1, the full variable domain is DAMVIQNPRYQVTQFGKPVTLSCSQTLNHNVMYWYQQKSSQAPKLLFHYYDKDFNNEADTPDNFQSRRPNTSFCFLDIRSPGLGDTAMYLCATSLRGLYDNEQFFGPGTRLTVL.

This clone was found once. The J gene is TRBJ2-6, the V gene TRBV7-3; D not resolved. The CDR3 covers 14 residues. The V gene's germline CDR1 is SGHTA and CDR2 FQGTGA. With 5 bases removed from V and 1 base from J, the gap between germline ends came to 6 bases. CDR3 protein: CASSINSGANVLTF. The DNA for the CDR3 is TGTGCCAGCAGCATAAATTCTGGGGCCAACGTCCTGACTTTC.

This chain connects TRBV4-3 to TRBJ2-3, with D perhaps TRBD1 (6 bases). V lost 3 bases to trimming and J lost 1 base, with 20 bases between them. This CDR3 has 18 amino acids. CDR1 is LGHNA, CDR2 YSLEER, per germline. The CDR3 loop is CASSQGIHREWGTDTQYF. CDR3 sequence (DNA): TGCGCCAGCAGCCAGGGGATCCACAGGGAGTGGGGCACAGATACGCAGTATTTT.

V usage is TRBV6-5 and J usage is TRBJ1-2; D ambiguous. The CDR3 is 13 amino acids. With 2 bases removed from V and 3 bases from J, the gap between germline ends came to 7 bases. The germline CDR1 and CDR2 sequences are MNHEY and SVGAGI. Written as DNA, the CDR3 is TGTGCCAGCAGTTACGGCAGAGACTATGGCTACACCTTC. This encodes CASSYGRDYGYTF.

The rearrangement joins TRBV7-6 to TRBJ2-1, with a tentative D call TRBD2 (5 bases). The CDR3 totals 13 residues. Trimming took 5 bases from V and 10 from J, leaving 15 bases between them. Germline V gives CDR1 SGHVS, CDR2 FNYEAQ. The CDR3: CASSQDARVEQFF. The CDR3 DNA reads as TGTGCCAGCAGCCAGGACGCGAGGGTCGAGCAGTTCTTC.

The chain uses TRBV2 and TRBJ2-5, with D uncertain. Germline V CDR1 and CDR2: SNHLY, FYNNEI. The CDR3 spans 13 residues. Deletions cut 6 bases from V and 2 bases from J, with 10 bases between. This CDR3 reads CASSKTYQETQYF. The CDR3 DNA reads as TGTGCCAGCAGCAAAACATATCAAGAGACCCAGTACTTC. Drawing the rest from reference TRBV2 and TRBJ2-5, the complete variable domain is EPEVTQTPSHQVTQMGQEVILRCVPISNHLYFYWYRQILGQKVEFLVSFYNNEISEKSEIFDDQFSVERPDGSNFTLKIRSTKLEDSAMYFCASSKTYQETQYFGPGTRLLVL.

The rearrangement uses TRBV9 and TRBJ1-2; D is uncertain. The germline gives CDR1 SGDLS, CDR2 YYNGEE. The CDR3 has 13 amino acids. With 0 bases removed from V and 6 bases from J, the gap between germline ends came to 9 bases. The CDR3 is CASSVGRFDGYTF. As DNA, the CDR3 is TGTGCCAGCAGCGTAGGGAGGTTTGATGGCTACACCTTC. Looking up the rest from reference TRBV9 and TRBJ1-2 gives the full variable domain: DSGVTQTPKHLITATGQRVTLRCSPRSGDLSVYWYQQSLDQGLQFLIQYYNGEERAKGNILERFSAQQFPDLHSELNLSSLELGDSALYFCASSVGRFDGYTFGSGTRLTVV.

The chain combines TRBV30 with TRBJ2-1, with D possibly being TRBD1 (5 bases). Germline-derived CDR1 and CDR2 are GTSNPN and SVGIG (reference sequence). This CDR3 is built from 13 residues. Trimming cost V 4 bases and J 9 bases, with 16 bases left between them. The CDR3 DNA is TGTGCCTGGACCTTCCAGGGCCCGGCTGAGCAGTTCTTC. It is translated as CAWTFQGPAEQFF. Supplemented by reference TRBV30 and TRBJ2-1, the full variable domain reads SQTIHQWPATLVQPVGSPLSLECTVEGTSNPNLYWYRQAAGRGLQLLFYSVGIGQISSEVPQNLSASRPQDRQFILSSKKLLLSDSGFYLCAWTFQGPAEQFFGPGTRLTVL.

The J gene is TRBJ1-2, the V gene TRBV19, with TRBD1 matching 7 bases. Trimming removed 4 bases from V and 8 bases from J; junction bases left unmatched: 16. The CDR3 totals 16 residues. CDR1 is LNHDA, CDR2 SQIVND, per germline (reference sequence). Here the CDR3 reads CASSNVGTRQGEGYTF. The CDR3 DNA is TGTGCCAGTAGTAACGTGGGGACCCGACAGGGCGAGGGCTACACCTTC.

V gene TRBV6-5 combines with J gene TRBJ2-7; a weak D match, TRBD1 (6 bases). Germline values: CDR1 MNHEY, CDR2 SVGAGI. The V end lost 8 bases, the J end lost 4 bases, and 12 bases lay between the germline ends. The CDR3 totals 12 residues. The CDR3 region is CASGDTKYEQYF. The CDR3 coding sequence is TGTGCCAGCGGGGACACTAAATACGAGCAGTACTTC.

The chain couples TRBV3-1 (or the pseudogene TRBV3-2) to TRBJ2-3, with D maybe TRBD2 (5 bases). The CDR3 runs to 12 residues. Trimming took 3 bases from V and 10 from J, leaving 11 bases between them. Germline CDR1 and CDR2: LGHDT and YNNKEL (reference sequence). CDR3 DNA: TGTGCCAGCAGCCACCAGGACTCGGCGCAGTATTTT. Translating gives CASSHQDSAQYF.

This clone was seen a single time. This sequence joins TRBV18 and TRBJ1-1, with D uncertain. The CDR3 extends over 13 amino acids. Germline V gives CDR1 KGHSH, CDR2 LQKENI. The V and J ends lost 6 bases and 7 bases respectively, with 15 bases between them. CDR3 DNA: TGTGCCAGCTCCTCGTTGGGGTCGGGTGAAGCTTTCTTT. This sequence encodes CASSSLGSGEAFF.

This clone was observed a handful of times. At the DNA level, this CDR3 is encoded by other sequences in the same sample as well. V usage is TRBV7-6 and J usage is TRBJ2-2, with D maybe TRBD2 (6 bases). The V and J ends lost 3 bases and 2 bases respectively, with 10 bases between them. The CDR3 length is 15 residues. The germline V gene encodes CDR1 SGHVS and CDR2 FNYEAQ. The CDR3 DNA follows: TGTGCCAGCAGCTTGGCAGGACTAAACACCGGGGAGCTGTTTTTT. It encodes CASSLAGLNTGELFF.

This chain joins TRBV10-2 and TRBJ1-2, with unresolved D. The CDR3 loop spans 13 amino acids. The V gene's germline CDR1 is WSHSY and CDR2 SAAADI. The V end was cut by 6 bases, the J end by 9 bases, with 17 bases between. CDR3 loop: CASRPPDWPSYTF. The CDR3 nucleotides read TGCGCCAGCAGACCCCCGGACTGGCCAAGCTACACCTTC.

The chain links TRBV11-3 to TRBJ2-1; D is undetermined. Trimming removed 1 base at V and 9 bases at J, with 7 bases between. The CDR3 contains 12 residues. Per germline, CDR1 SGHNT and CDR2 YENEEA. CDR3 coding DNA: TGTGCCAGCAGCTTAGTAGGGCGTGAGCAGTTCTTC. Translating it yields CASSLVGREQFF.

This sequence joins TRBV5-1 and TRBJ1-6; D not certain. Deletions cut 0 bases from V and 8 bases from J, with 12 bases between. Germline values: CDR1 SGHRS, CDR2 YFSETQ. The CDR3 is 15 amino acids. Here the CDR3 reads CASSLAPVIDSPLHF. In nucleotides, the CDR3 is TGCGCCAGCAGCTTGGCCCCGGTAATTGATTCACCCCTCCACTTT. The whole variable domain, remainder taken from reference TRBV5-1 and TRBJ1-6, is KAGVTQTPRYLIKTRGQQVTLSCSPISGHRSVSWYQQTPGQGLQFLFEYFSETQRNKGNFPGRFSGRQFSNSRSEMNVSTLELGDSALYLCASSLAPVIDSPLHFGNGTRLTVT.

This chain joins TRBV7-9 and TRBJ2-4; weak D call: TRBD2 (5 bases). Looked up from germline, CDR1 is SEHNR and CDR2 is FQNEAQ (reference sequence). V dropped 3 bases and J dropped 3 bases, with 12 bases sitting between them. This CDR3 comprises 15 residues. The chain's CDR3 is CASSFTGGGKNIQYF. The CDR3 DNA reads TGTGCCAGCAGCTTTACTGGAGGTGGCAAAAACATTCAGTACTTC.

V and J are TRBV7-2 and TRBJ2-5, with 8 bases identical to TRBD1. Trimming removed 6 bases from V and 5 bases from J; junction bases left unmatched: 14. The CDR3 extends over 16 amino acids. Germline V CDR1 and CDR2: SGHTA, FQGNSA. The DNA for the CDR3 is TGTGCCAGCAGATTTACGACAGGGGCTGTCCGGGAGACCCAGTACTTC. Its protein is CASRFTTGAVRETQYF.